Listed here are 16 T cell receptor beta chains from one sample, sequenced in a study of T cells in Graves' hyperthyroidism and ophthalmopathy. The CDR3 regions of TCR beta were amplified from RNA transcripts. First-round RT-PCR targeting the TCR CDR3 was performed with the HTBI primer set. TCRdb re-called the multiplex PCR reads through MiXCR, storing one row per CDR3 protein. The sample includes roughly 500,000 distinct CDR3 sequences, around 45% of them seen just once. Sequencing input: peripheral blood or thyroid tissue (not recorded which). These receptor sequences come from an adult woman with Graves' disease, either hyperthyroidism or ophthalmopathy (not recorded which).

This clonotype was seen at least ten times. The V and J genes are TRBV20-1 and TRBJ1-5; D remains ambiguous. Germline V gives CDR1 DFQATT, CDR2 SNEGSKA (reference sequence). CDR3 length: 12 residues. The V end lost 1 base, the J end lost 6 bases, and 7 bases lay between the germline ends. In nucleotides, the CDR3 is TGCAGTGCTAGAGTCGGGAGTCAGCCCCAGCATTTT. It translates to CSARVGSQPQHF.

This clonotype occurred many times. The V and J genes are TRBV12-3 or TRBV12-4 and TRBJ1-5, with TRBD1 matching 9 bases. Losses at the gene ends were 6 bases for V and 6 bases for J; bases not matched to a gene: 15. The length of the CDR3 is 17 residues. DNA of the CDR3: TGTGCCAGCAGCTTAAAGCTGGACAGGGGAATAGGTCAGCCCCAGCATTTT. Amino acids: CASSLKLDRGIGQPQHF.

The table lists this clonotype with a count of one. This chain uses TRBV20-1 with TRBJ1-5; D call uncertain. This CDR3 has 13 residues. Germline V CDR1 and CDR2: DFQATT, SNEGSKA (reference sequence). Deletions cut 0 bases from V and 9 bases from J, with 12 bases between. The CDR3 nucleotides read TGCAGTGCTAGAGATAGAAGGGCTGGGCCCCAGCATTTT. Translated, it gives CSARDRRAGPQHF.

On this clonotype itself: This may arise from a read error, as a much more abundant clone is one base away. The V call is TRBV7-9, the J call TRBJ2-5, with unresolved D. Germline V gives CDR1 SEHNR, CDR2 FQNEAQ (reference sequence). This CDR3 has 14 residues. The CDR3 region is CTSSQVGSKETQYF. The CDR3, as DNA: TGCACCAGCAGCCAAGTAGGGTCTAAAGAGACCCAGTACTTC.

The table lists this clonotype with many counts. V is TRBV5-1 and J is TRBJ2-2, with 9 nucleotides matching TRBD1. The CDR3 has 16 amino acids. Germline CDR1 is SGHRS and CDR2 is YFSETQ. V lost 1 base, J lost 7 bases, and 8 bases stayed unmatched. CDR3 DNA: TGCGCCAGCAGCTTGACCGGACAGGGGAGTAACGGGGAGCTGTTTTTT. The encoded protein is CASSLTGQGSNGELFF.

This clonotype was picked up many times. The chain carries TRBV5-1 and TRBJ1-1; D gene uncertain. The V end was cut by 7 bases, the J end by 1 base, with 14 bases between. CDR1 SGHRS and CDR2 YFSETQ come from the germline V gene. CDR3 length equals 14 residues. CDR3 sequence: CASASAGQNTEAFF. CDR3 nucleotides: TGCGCCAGCGCATCAGCCGGGCAGAACACTGAAGCTTTCTTT.

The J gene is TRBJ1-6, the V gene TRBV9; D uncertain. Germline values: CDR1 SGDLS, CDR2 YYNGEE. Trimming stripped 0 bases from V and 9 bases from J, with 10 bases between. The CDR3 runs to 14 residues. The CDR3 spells CASSVGWGGSPLHF. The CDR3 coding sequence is TGTGCCAGCAGCGTAGGCTGGGGAGGTTCACCCCTCCACTTT.

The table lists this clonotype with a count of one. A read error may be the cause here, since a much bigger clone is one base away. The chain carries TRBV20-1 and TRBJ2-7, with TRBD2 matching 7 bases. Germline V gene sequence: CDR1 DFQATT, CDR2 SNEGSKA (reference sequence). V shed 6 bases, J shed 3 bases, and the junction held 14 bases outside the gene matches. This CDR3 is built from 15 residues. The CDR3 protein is CSAESVGGNSYEQYF. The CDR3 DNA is TGCAGTGCCGAAAGCGTCGGGGGGAACAGCTACGAGCAGTACTTC.

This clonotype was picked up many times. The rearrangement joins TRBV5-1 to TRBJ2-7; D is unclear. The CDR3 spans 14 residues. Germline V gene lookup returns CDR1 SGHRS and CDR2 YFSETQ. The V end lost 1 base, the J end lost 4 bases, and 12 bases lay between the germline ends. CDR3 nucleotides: TGCGCCAGCAGCTTGACACCTTCGGAGTACGAGCAGTACTTC. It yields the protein CASSLTPSEYEQYF.

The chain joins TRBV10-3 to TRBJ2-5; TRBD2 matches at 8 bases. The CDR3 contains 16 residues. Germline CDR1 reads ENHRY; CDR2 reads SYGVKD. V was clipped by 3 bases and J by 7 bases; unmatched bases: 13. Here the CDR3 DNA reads TGTGCCATCAGTGATTCGGGACTAGATGCTTGGGCGACCCAGTACTTC. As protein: CAISDSGLDAWATQYF.

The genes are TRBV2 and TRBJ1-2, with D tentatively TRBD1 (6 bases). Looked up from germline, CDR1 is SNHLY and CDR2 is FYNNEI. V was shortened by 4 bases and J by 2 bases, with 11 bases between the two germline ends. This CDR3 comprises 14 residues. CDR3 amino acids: CASSVMTGNYGYTF. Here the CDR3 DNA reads TGTGCCAGCAGTGTAATGACAGGAAACTATGGCTACACCTTC.

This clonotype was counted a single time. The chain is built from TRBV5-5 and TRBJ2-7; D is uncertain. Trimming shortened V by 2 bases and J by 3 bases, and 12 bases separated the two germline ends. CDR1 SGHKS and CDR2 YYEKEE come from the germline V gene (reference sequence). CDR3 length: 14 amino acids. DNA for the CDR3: TGTGCCAGCAGCTTCGCAACTCTCAACTACGAGCAGTACTTC. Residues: CASSFATLNYEQYF.

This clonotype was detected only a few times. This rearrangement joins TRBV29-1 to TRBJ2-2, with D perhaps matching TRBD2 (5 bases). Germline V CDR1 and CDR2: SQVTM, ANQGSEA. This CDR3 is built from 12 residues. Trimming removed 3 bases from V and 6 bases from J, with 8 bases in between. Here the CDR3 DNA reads TGCAGCGTTGATACGCGGGCCGGGGAGCTGTTTTTT. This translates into CSVDTRAGELFF.

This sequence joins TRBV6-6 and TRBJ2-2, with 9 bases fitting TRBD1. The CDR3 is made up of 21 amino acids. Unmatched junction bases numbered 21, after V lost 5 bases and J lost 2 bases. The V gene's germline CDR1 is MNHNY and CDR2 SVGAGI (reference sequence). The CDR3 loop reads CASSRFSVIASGQGNTGELFF. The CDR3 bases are TGTGCCAGCAGTCGGTTTTCGGTCATCGCTTCGGGACAGGGAAACACCGGGGAGCTGTTTTTT.

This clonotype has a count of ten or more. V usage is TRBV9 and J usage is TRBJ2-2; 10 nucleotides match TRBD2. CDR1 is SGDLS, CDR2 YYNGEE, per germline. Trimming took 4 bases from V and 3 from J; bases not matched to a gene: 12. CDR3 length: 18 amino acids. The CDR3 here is CASSLQVVAGGDTGELFF. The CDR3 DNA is TGTGCCAGCAGCCTCCAGGTGGTAGCGGGAGGCGACACCGGGGAGCTGTTTTTT.

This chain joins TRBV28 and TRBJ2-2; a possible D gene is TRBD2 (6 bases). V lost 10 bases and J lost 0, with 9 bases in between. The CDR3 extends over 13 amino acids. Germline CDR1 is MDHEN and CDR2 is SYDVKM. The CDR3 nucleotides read TGTGCCACTGGGGGGACGAACACCGGGGAGCTGTTTTTT. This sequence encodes CATGGTNTGELFF.